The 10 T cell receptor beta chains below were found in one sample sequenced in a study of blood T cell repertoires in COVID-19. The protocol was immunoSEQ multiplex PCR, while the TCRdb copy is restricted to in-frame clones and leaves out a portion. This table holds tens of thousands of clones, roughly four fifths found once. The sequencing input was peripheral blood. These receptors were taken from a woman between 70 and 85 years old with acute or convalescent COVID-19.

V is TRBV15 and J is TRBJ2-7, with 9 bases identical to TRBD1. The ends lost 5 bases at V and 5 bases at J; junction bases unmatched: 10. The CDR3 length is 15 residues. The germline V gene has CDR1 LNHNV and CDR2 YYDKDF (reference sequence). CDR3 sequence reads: CATSGKRDRVHEQYF. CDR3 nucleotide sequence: TGTGCCACCAGCGGAAAACGGGACAGGGTCCACGAGCAGTACTTC.

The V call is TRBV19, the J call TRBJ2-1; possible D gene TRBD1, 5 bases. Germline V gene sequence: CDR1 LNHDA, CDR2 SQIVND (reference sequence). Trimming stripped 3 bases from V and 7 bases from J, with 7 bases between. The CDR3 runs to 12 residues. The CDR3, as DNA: TGTGCCAGTAGTATCTACAGGAATGAGCAGTTCTTC. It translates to CASSIYRNEQFF.

CDR3 bases: TGTGCCAGCACCGGGACAGGAAGAGACTACGAGCAGTACTTC. It translates to CASTGTGRDYEQYF. The chain uses TRBV6-5 and TRBJ2-7; 8 bases map to TRBD1. The V and J ends lost 7 bases and 3 bases, in that order; junction bases with no gene match: 8. The CDR3 runs 14 residues. The germline CDR1 and CDR2 sequences are MNHEY and SVGAGI.

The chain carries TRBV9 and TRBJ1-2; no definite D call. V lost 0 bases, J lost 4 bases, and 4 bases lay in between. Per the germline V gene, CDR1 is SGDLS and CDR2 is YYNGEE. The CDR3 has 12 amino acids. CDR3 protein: CASSVGSYGYTF. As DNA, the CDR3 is TGTGCCAGCAGCGTAGGGAGCTATGGCTACACCTTC.

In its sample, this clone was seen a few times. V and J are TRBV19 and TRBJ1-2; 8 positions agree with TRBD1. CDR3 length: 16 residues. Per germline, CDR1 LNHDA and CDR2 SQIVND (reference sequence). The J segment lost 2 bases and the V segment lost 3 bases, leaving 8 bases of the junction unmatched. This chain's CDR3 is CASSMDREYRNYGYTF. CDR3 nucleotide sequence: TGTGCCAGTAGTATGGACAGGGAATATCGGAACTATGGCTACACCTTC. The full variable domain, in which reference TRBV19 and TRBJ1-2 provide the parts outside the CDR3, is DGGITQSPKYLFRKEGQNVTLSCEQNLNHDAMYWYRQDPGQGLRLIYYSQIVNDFQKGDIAEGYSVSREKKESFPLTVTSAQKNPTAFYLCASSMDREYRNYGYTFGSGTRLTVV.

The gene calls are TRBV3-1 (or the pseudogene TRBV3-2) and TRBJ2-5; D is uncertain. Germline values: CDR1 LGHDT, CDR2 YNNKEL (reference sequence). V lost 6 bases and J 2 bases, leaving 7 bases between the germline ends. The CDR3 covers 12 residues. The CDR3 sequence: CASRLTQETQYF. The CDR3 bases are TGTGCCAGCAGACTGACACAAGAGACCCAGTACTTC.

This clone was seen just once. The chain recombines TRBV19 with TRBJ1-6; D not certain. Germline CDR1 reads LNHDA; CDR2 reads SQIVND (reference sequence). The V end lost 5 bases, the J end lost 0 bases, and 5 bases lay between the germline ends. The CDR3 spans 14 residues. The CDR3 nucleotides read TGTGCCAGTAGTCGGAGCTCCTATAATTCACCCCTCCACTTT. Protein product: CASSRSSYNSPLHF.

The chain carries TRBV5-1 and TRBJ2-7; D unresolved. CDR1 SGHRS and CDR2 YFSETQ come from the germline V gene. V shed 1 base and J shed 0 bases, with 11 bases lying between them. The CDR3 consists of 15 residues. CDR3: CASSLISDPSYEQYF. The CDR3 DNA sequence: TGCGCCAGCAGCTTGATAAGCGACCCCTCCTACGAGCAGTACTTC.

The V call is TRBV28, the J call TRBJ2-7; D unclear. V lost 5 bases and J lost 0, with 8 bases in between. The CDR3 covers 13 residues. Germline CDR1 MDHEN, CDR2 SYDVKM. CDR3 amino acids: CASSPRSSYEQYF. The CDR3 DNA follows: TGTGCCAGCAGTCCCAGAAGCTCCTACGAGCAGTACTTC.

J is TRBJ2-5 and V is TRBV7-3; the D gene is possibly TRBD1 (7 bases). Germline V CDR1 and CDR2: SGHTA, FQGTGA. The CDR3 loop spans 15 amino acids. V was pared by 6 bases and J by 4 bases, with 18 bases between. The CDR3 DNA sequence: TGTGCCAGCAGTCCAGGGACAGCCGGGGGAGAGACCCAGTACTTC. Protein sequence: CASSPGTAGGETQYF.